What follows are 18 T cell receptor beta chains derived from one specimen sequenced in a study of blood T cell repertoires in COVID-19. The table came from immunoSEQ multiplex PCR; TCRdb's copy has only in-frame clones and leaves some out. The sample has under 300,000 clones, about 85% seen once. Sequenced: PBMCs or T cells enriched from blood (not recorded which). Receptors originate from a woman under 40 with acute COVID-19.

J is TRBJ1-5 and V is TRBV19, with 7 bases aligning to TRBD1. Per germline, CDR1 LNHDA and CDR2 SQIVND (reference sequence). This CDR3 is built from 16 residues. J gave up 1 base and V 10 bases, and 13 bases lay outside the gene matches. CDR3 protein: CATNSNRGVSNQPQHF. In nucleotides, the CDR3 is TGTGCCACTAATTCAAACAGGGGTGTGAGCAATCAGCCCCAGCATTTT.

In its sample, this clone was seen once. Other nucleotide sequences from this sample produce the same CDR3. The gene calls are TRBV19 and TRBJ2-1, with D unresolved. Germline V gene lookup returns CDR1 LNHDA and CDR2 SQIVND (reference sequence). V was cut by 6 bases and J by 2 bases, with 8 bases left in between. CDR3 length: 13 residues. CDR3 amino acids: CASSGRAYNEQFF. As DNA, the CDR3 is TGTGCCAGTAGCGGTCGCGCCTACAATGAGCAGTTCTTC.

The chain couples TRBV5-4 to TRBJ2-7, with 8 positions matching TRBD1. This CDR3 region has 13 residues. V lost 4 bases, J lost 6 bases, and 6 bases stayed unmatched. The germline CDR1 and CDR2 sequences are SGHNT and YYREEE (reference sequence). The CDR3 spells CASSLGQAPEQYF. The CDR3 DNA is TGTGCCAGCAGCCTGGGACAGGCCCCCGAGCAGTACTTC.

This chain joins TRBV30 and TRBJ2-7; 11 nucleotides match TRBD2. Trimming removed 0 bases from V and 2 bases from J; junction bases left unmatched: 6. Germline V gene data show CDR1 as GTSNPN and CDR2 as SVGIG (reference sequence). This CDR3 has 16 residues. CDR3 sequence reads: CAWSVRTSGPAYEQYF. CDR3 nucleotide sequence: TGTGCCTGGAGTGTACGGACTAGCGGGCCGGCCTACGAGCAGTACTTC. The variable domain in full, completed from reference TRBV30 and TRBJ2-7, reads SQTIHQWPATLVQPVGSPLSLECTVEGTSNPNLYWYRQAAGRGLQLLFYSVGIGQISSEVPQNLSASRPQDRQFILSSKKLLLSDSGFYLCAWSVRTSGPAYEQYFGPGTRLTVT.

The chain combines TRBV11-3 with TRBJ2-1; 13 bases fit TRBD2. V lost 5 bases to trimming and J lost 9 bases; unmatched junction nucleotides: 7. The CDR3 has 15 amino acids. Germline CDR1 is SGHNT and CDR2 is YENEEA. CDR3: CASSPGLAGVGEQFF. DNA for the CDR3: TGTGCCAGCAGCCCTGGACTAGCGGGGGTCGGTGAGCAGTTCTTC.

V is TRBV5-6 and J is TRBJ2-3; 10 bases fit TRBD2. The trim removed 1 base at V and 3 bases at J, leaving 5 bases unmatched. CDR1 is SGHDT, CDR2 YYEEEE, per germline. CDR3 length: 16 amino acids. This CDR3 reads CASSLILAGKTDTQYF. Here the CDR3 DNA reads TGTGCCAGCAGCTTGATACTAGCGGGGAAGACAGATACGCAGTATTTT.

This clone was seen a single time. This sequence joins TRBV7-8 and TRBJ2-1, with TRBD1 as a possible D gene (6 bases). Looked up from germline, CDR1 is SGHVS and CDR2 is FQNEAQ. The CDR3 length is 19 residues. The ends were cut back, 0 bases at V and 7 bases at J, with 25 bases in the middle. The CDR3 coding sequence is TGTGCCAGCAGCTTAGCGTCCCGGAGTAATCTAGGGGGAAGGAATGAGCAGTTCTTC. Amino acid sequence: CASSLASRSNLGGRNEQFF. The full variable domain, its missing parts supplied by reference TRBV7-8 and TRBJ2-1, is GAGVSQSPRYKVAKRGQDVALRCDPISGHVSLFWYQQALGQGPEFLTYFQNEAQLDKSGLPSDRFFAERPEGSVSTLKIQRTQQEDSAVYLCASSLASRSNLGGRNEQFFGPGTRLTVL.

The chain carries TRBV2 and TRBJ1-2, with unresolved D. The germline V gene has CDR1 SNHLY and CDR2 FYNNEI. The CDR3 spans 17 residues. V was cut by 3 bases and J by 4 bases, with 21 bases left in between. For the CDR3, the DNA is TGTGCCAGCAGTGATGACCCCCTCGGGGAAGGGTTCTATGGCTACACCTTC. It codes for CASSDDPLGEGFYGYTF.

This chain joins TRBV7-6 and TRBJ1-4, with D unclear. The CDR3 extends over 15 amino acids. CDR1 and CDR2 (germline): SGHVS, FNYEAQ. V shed 7 bases and J shed 6 bases, with 18 bases lying between them. As DNA, the CDR3 is TGTGCCAGCAACCAAAAGGCCCCCCAGGATGAAAAACTGTTTTTT. Amino acids: CASNQKAPQDEKLFF.

The rearrangement uses TRBV3-1 (or the pseudogene TRBV3-2) and TRBJ1-3; D ambiguous. V lost 6 bases and J 2 bases, leaving 11 bases between the germline ends. The CDR3 loop spans 14 amino acids. From germline, CDR1 is LGHDT and CDR2 YNNKEL (reference sequence). The CDR3 sequence: CASRLGGAGNTIYF. In DNA, the CDR3 is TGTGCCAGCAGACTAGGCGGGGCTGGAAACACCATATATTTT.

The rearrangement joins TRBV3-1 (or the pseudogene TRBV3-2) to TRBJ1-6, with D perhaps matching TRBD1 (5 bases). V lost 7 bases, J lost 10 bases, and 17 bases lay in between. The CDR3 is 14 residues long. CDR1 is LGHDT, CDR2 YNNKEL, per germline (reference sequence). This CDR3 reads CASTGGLPLSPLHF. The CDR3 DNA sequence: TGTGCCAGCACGGGGGGTCTTCCATTATCACCCCTCCACTTT.

This clone occurred a few times. The gene calls are TRBV5-1 and TRBJ1-4; tentative D call: TRBD1 (6 bases). The CDR3 contains 15 residues. Looked up from germline, CDR1 is SGHRS and CDR2 is YFSETQ. V was clipped by 0 bases and J by 8 bases, with 14 bases between them. The CDR3 protein is CASSLGSGGREKLFF. Written as DNA, the CDR3 is TGCGCCAGCAGCTTGGGATCGGGGGGCCGAGAAAAACTGTTTTTT.

This chain links TRBV7-9 with TRBJ2-1; tentatively, D is TRBD2 (5 bases). Trimming took off 6 bases at V and 6 bases at J, with 15 bases between the two ends. This CDR3 has 14 amino acids. Germline V lookup: CDR1 SEHNR, CDR2 FQNEAQ (reference sequence). Written as DNA, the CDR3 is TGTGCCAGCAGAATTGGCGGGTACGGCAATGAGCAGTTCTTC. It codes for CASRIGGYGNEQFF.

CDR3 in amino acids: CASSLEAVSGNTIYF. The DNA of the CDR3 is TGCGCCAGCAGCTTGGAGGCGGTATCTGGAAACACCATATATTTT. The rearrangement joins TRBV5-1 to TRBJ1-3; D not certain. The CDR3 extends over 15 amino acids. Trimming removed 0 bases at V and 1 base at J, with 8 bases between. Germline V gene sequence: CDR1 SGHRS, CDR2 YFSETQ.

CDR3 nucleotides: TGCGCCAGCAGCCTCCTATTTCAAGTCTCCTACAATGAGCAGTTCTTC. This encodes CASSLLFQVSYNEQFF. The J gene is TRBJ2-1, the V gene TRBV5-1; D gene uncertain. The CDR3 contains 16 residues. V gave up 4 bases and J gave up 0 bases, with 14 bases separating them. Germline V gene lookup returns CDR1 SGHRS and CDR2 YFSETQ.

CDR3 sequence (DNA): TGTGCCACCAAAGCGGGGGGGGCATTAAACACCGGGGAGCTGTTTTTT. Translated, it gives CATKAGGALNTGELFF. This chain joins TRBV5-4 and TRBJ2-2; 10 bases are shared with TRBD2. With V trimmed by 9 bases and J by 2 bases, 10 bases remained unmatched. Germline values: CDR1 SGHNT, CDR2 YYREEE (reference sequence). This CDR3 comprises 16 residues.

The chain links TRBV28 to TRBJ1-2; 8 bases map to TRBD1. Germline V gives CDR1 MDHEN, CDR2 SYDVKM. The CDR3 length is 16 residues. The trim removed 6 bases at V and 2 bases at J, leaving 11 bases unmatched. The CDR3 DNA reads TGTGCCAGCAGCGAGACAGGGGCGCTGAAGAACTATGGCTACACCTTC. The encoded protein is CASSETGALKNYGYTF.

Only a few counts were recorded for this clone. The rearrangement links TRBV5-8 to TRBJ2-1; D uncertain. Germline V gene data show CDR1 as SGHTS and CDR2 as YDEGEE. V shed 0 bases and J shed 1 base, with 11 bases lying between them. The CDR3 has 16 residues. The CDR3 spells CASSLGRFFSYNEQFF. The CDR3 DNA reads TGTGCCAGCAGCTTGGGGAGATTTTTTTCCTACAATGAGCAGTTCTTC.